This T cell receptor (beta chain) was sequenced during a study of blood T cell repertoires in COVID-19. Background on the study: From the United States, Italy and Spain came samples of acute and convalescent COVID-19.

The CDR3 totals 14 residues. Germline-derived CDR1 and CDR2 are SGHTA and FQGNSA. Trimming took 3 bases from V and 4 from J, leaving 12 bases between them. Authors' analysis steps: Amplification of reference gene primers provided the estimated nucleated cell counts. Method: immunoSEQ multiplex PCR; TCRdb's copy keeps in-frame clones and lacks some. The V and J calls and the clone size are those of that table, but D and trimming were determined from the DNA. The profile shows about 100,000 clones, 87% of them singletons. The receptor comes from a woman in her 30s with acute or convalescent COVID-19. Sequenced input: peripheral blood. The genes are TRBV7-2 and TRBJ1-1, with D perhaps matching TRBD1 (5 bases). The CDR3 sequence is CASSFGGVGTEAFF. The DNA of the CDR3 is TGTGCCAGCAGCTTTGGGGGGGTGGGCACTGAAGCTTTCTTT.